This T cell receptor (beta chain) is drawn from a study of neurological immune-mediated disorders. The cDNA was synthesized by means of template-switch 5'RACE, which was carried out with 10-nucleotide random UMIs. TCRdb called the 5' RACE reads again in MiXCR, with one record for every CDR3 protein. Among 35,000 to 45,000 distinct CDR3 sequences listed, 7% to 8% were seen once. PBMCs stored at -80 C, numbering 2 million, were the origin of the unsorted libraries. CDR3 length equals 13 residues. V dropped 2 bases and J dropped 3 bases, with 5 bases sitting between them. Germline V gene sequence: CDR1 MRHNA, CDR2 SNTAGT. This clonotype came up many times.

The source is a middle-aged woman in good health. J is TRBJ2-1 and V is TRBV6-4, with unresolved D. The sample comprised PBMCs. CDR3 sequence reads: CASSDNSYNEQFF. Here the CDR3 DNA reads TGTGCCAGCAGTGACAACAGCTACAATGAGCAGTTCTTC.